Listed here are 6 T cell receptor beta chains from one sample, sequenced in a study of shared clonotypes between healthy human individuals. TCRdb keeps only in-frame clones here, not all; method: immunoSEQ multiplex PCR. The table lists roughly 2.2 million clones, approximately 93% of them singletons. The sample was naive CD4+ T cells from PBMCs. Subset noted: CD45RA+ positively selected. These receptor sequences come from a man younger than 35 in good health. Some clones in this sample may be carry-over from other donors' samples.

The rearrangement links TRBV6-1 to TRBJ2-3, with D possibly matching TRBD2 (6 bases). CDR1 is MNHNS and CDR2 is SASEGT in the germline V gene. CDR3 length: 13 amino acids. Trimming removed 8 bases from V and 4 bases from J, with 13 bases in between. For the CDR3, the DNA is TGTGCCAGCGGGCGGGACGGGGCAGATACGCAGTATTTT. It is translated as CASGRDGADTQYF.

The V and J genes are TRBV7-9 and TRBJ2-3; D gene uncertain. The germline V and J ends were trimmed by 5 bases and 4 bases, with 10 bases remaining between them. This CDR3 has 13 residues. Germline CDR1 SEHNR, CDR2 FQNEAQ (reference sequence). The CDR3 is CASSPPSADTQYF. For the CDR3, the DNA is TGTGCCAGCAGCCCCCCTAGTGCAGATACGCAGTATTTT.

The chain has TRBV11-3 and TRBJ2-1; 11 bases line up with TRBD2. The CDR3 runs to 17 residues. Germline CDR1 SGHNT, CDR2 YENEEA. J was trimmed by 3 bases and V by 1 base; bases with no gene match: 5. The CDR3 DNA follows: TGTGCCAGCAGCTTAGCCCCGGGACTAGCGGACTACAATGAGCAGTTCTTC. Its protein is CASSLAPGLADYNEQFF. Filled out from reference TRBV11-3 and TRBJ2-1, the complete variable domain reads EAGVVQSPRYKIIEKKQPVAFWCNPISGHNTLYWYLQNLGQGPELLIRYENEEAVDDSQLPKDRFSAERLKGVDSTLKIQPAELGDSAVYLCASSLAPGLADYNEQFFGPGTRLTVL.

The CDR3 nucleotides read TGTGCCACCAGATCCGACAGGGGGCGGGCAGATACGCAGTATTTT. This encodes CATRSDRGRADTQYF. The V gene is TRBV15, the J gene TRBJ2-3, with 10 positions matching TRBD1. Germline assignment: CDR1 LNHNV and CDR2 YYDKDF (reference sequence). With 6 bases clipped from V and 4 bases from J, the junction kept 7 bases outside the gene matches. This CDR3 is 15 amino acids long.

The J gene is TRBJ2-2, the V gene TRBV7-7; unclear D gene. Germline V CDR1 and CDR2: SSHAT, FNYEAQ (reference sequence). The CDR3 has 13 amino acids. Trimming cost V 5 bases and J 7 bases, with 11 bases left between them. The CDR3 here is CASSPTTIGELFF. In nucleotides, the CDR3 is TGTGCCAGCAGCCCAACCACAATCGGGGAGCTGTTTTTT.

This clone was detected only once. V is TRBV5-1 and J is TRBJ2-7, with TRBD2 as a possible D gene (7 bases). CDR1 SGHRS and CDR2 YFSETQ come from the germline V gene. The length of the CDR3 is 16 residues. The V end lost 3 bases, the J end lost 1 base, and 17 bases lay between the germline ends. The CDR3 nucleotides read TGCGCCAGCAGCTGGGGGCTAGCGGACGCTTCCTACGAGCAGTACTTC. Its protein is CASSWGLADASYEQYF.